Listed below are T cell receptor beta chains from one sample, sequenced in a study of regulatory T cells in long-lasting Graves disease. TCRdb called the multiplex PCR reads again in MiXCR, with one record for every CDR3 protein. The sample lists approximately 440,000 distinct CDR3 sequences, 15% to 20% occurring once. This sample was shared with a second study, whose subject was T cells in Graves' hyperthyroidism and ophthalmopathy.

Source: peripheral blood mononuclear cells (PBMCs), taken at new diagnosis, from a patient treated with antithyroid drugs. Receptors originate from a man in his forties with Graves disease. Each CDR3 is given without its conserved first and last residue.

j_gene: TRBJ2-1
v_gene: TRBV20-1
CDR3aa: SAAQSFIANEQF

j_gene: TRBJ2-7
v_gene: TRBV20-1
CDR3aa: SASNRDSAYEQY

j_gene: TRBJ2-2
v_gene: TRBV5-1
CDR3aa: ASSPQLAGGTTGELF

j_gene: TRBJ2-7
v_gene: TRBV5-4
CDR3aa: ASSYTPYEQY

j_gene: TRBJ2-7
v_gene: TRBV28
CDR3aa: ASSGPGLALYEQY

j_gene: TRBJ2-7
v_gene: TRBV20-1
CDR3aa: SARHFDGTGGGKQY

j_gene: TRBJ2-1
v_gene: TRBV4-2
CDR3aa: ASRQLAGGPPEQF

j_gene: TRBJ2-7
v_gene: TRBV13
CDR3aa: ASSLGPPTDSYEQY

j_gene: TRBJ2-3
v_gene: TRBV7-3
CDR3aa: ASSPFGPPDTQY

j_gene: TRBJ2-3
v_gene: TRBV20-1
CDR3aa: SAHPTWAGGSDTQY

j_gene: TRBJ1-1
v_gene: TRBV20-1
CDR3aa: SARKQINEAF